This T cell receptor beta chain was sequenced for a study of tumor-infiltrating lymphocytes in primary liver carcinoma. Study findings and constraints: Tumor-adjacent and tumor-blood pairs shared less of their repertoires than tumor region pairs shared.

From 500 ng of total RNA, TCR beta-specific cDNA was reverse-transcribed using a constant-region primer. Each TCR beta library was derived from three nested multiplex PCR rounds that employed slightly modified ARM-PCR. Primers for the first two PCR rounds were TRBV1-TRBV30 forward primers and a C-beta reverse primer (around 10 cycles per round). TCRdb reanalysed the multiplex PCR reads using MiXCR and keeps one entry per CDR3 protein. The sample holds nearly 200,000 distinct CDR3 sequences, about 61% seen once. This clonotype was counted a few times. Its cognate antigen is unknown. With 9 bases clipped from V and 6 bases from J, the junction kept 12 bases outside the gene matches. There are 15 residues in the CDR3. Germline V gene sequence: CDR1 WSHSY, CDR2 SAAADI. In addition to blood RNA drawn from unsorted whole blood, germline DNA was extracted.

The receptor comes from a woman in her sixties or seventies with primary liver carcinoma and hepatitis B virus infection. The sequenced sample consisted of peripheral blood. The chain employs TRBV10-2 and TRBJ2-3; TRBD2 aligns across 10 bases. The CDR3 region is CARKAGGRPLDTQYF. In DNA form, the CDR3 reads TGCGCCAGAAAAGCGGGAGGGCGGCCCCTTGATACGCAGTATTTT.